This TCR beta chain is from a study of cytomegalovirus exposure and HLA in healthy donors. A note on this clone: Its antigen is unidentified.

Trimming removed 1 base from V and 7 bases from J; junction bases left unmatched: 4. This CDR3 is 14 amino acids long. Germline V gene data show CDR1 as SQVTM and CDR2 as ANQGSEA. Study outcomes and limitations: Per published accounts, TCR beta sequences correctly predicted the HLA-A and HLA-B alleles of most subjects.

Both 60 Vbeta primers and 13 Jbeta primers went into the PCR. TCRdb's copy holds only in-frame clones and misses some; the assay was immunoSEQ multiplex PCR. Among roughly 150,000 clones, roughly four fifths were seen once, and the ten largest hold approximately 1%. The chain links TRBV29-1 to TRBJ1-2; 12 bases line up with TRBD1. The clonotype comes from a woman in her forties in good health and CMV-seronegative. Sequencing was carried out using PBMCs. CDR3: CSVEVGQGARGYTF. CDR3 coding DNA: TGCAGCGTTGAAGTGGGACAGGGGGCGCGTGGCTACACCTTC.